This TCR beta chain was sequenced for a study of prognosis after radiotherapy for stage I lung cancer. Study conclusions and caveats: Any tumor specificity that the expanded TCR clones may have had was not determined. Differential TRBV and TRBJ gene usage was reported between patients with metastases and patients without them.

This clonotype showed up many times. The antigen remains undetermined. Template was genomic DNA; TCR beta CDR3 amplified in two multiplex PCR rounds. Primers specific to each TRBV and TRBJ gene drove first-round PCR. TCRdb re-derived calls from the multiplex PCR reads in MiXCR, one entry per CDR3 protein. The sample lists some 36,000 distinct CDR3 sequences; approximately 25% were seen once. The CDR3 consists of 15 residues. Trimming cost V 5 bases and J 2 bases, with 15 bases left between them. Germline lookup yields CDR1 SGHVS and CDR2 FQNEAQ. This sequence joins TRBV7-8 and TRBJ2-5; D is unresolved. The TCR sequence derives from a donor aged 50 or older with non-small cell lung cancer. This specimen was PBMCs, taken before or after stereotactic body radiation therapy (not recorded which). CDR3 in amino acids: CASSPHGELQETQYF. The DNA for the CDR3 is TGTGCCAGCAGCCCCCATGGGGAATTACAAGAGACCCAGTACTTC.